The TCR beta chain described here comes from a study of response to subunit inactivated influenza vaccine. From germline, CDR1 is SGHRS and CDR2 YFSETQ. The junction had 7 bases not matched to a gene; V was cut back by 0 bases and J by 0 bases. CDR3 length: 17 residues. Study-level points and caveats: Every seasonal influenza vaccination brings in few new T cells, the authors suggested.

In the case of this clonotype: The target antigen is unknown.

TCRdb reprocessed the RT-PCR reads with MiXCR, giving one entry per CDR3 protein. The sample contains just under 550,000 distinct CDR3 sequences, under 30% of which appear only once. In addition, the sample was reused for a study of T cells expressing NK-cell markers. From that study: As the method of synthesis, 5'RACE template switching with UMIs yielded TCR beta cDNA. Among the eight sequenced donors, seven tested HCMV-seropositive and one tested seronegative. These clonotypes additionally ranked first within the CD3+CD56-NKG2C+ fraction of a few donors.

The sample here was CD4+ T cells sorted from PBMCs, taken 11 to 12 days after vaccination. This clonotype was sampled from a man aged 50 to 59 who received an inactivated influenza vaccine. The V call is TRBV5-1, the J call TRBJ2-3; 7 bases are a match to TRBD2. CDR3 coding DNA: TGCGCCAGCAGCTTGGCTTTGGCTAGCGGAAGCACAGATACGCAGTATTTT. It translates to CASSLALASGSTDTQYF.